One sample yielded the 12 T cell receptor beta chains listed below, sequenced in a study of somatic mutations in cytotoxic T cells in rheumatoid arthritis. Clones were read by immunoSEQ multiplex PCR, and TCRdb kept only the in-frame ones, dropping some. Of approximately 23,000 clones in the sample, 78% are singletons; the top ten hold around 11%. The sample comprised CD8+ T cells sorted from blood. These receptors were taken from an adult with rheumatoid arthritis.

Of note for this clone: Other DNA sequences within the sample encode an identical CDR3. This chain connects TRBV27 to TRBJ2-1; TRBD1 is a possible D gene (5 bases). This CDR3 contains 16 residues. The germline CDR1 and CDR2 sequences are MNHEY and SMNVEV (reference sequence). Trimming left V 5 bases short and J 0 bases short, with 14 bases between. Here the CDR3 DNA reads TGTGCCAGCAGTCTAACAGGTTTTAGCTCCTACAATGAGCAGTTCTTC. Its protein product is CASSLTGFSSYNEQFF.

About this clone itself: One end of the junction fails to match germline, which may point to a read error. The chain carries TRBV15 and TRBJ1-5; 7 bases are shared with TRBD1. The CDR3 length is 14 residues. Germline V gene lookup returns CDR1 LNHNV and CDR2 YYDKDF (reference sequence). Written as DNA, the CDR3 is TGTGCCACCAGCAGAGATCCTTCGGGACAGCCAAGGGATTTT. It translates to CATSRDPSGQPRDF.

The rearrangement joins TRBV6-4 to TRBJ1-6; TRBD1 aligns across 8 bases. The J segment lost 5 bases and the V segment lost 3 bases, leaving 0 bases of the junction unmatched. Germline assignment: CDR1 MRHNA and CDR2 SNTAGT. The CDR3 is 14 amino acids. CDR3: CASSEDRDNSPLHF. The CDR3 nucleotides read TGTGCCAGCAGTGAGGACAGGGATAATTCACCCCTCCACTTT.

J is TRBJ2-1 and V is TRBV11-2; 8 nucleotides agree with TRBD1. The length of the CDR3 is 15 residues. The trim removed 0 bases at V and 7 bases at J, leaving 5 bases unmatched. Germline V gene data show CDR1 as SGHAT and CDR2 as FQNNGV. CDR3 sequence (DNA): TGTGCCAGCAGCTTAGACGACAGGGGTTTGAATGAGCAGTTCTTC. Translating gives CASSLDDRGLNEQFF.

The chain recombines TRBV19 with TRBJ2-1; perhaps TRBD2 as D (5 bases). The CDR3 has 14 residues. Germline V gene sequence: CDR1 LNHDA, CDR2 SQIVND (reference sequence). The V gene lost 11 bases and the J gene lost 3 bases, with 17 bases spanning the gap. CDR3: CASPADRFYNEQFF. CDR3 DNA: TGTGCCTCTCCAGCGGACCGGTTCTACAATGAGCAGTTCTTC.

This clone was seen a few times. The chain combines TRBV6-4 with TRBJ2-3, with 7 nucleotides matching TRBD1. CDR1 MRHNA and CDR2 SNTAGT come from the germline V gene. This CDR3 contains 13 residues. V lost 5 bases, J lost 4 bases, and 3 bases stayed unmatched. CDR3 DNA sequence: TGTGCCAGCAGTACAGGGGATGCAGATACGCAGTATTTT. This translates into CASSTGDADTQYF.

CDR3 nucleotides: TGTGCCAGCAGCCGTAAACCCTACAACGACCCCCTCCACTTT. As protein: CASSRKPYNDPLHF. The chain couples TRBV6-5 to TRBJ1-6; D gene unclear. Per the germline V gene, CDR1 is MNHEY and CDR2 is SVGAGI. The CDR3 covers 14 residues. Deletions cut 6 bases from V and 13 bases from J, with 19 bases between.

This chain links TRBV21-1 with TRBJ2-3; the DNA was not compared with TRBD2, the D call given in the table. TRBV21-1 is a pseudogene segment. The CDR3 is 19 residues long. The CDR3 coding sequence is TGTGCCAGCAGCAAAGTAAGTGAGACTAGCGGGGGGTTCACAGATACGCAGTATTTT. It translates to CASSKVSETSGGFTDTQYF.

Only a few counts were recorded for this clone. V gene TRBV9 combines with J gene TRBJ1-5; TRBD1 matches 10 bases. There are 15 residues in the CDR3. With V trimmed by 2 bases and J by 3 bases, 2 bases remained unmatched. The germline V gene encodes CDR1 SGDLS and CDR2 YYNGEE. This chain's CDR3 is CASSVTGGLNQPQHF. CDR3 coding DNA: TGTGCCAGCAGCGTGACAGGGGGCCTCAATCAGCCCCAGCATTTT.

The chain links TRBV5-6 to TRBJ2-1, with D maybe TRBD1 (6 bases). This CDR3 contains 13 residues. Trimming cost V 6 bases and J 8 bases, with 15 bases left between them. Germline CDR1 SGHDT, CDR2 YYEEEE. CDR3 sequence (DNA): TGTGCCAGCACCGACAGGTTTTCGGATGAGCAGTTCTTC. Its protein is CASTDRFSDEQFF.

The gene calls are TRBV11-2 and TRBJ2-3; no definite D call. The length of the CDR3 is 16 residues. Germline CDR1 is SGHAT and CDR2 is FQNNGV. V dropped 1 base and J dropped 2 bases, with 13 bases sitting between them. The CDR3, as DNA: TGTGCCAGCAGCTTAGGAAGTGGGTCGGCCACAGATACGCAGTATTTT. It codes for CASSLGSGSATDTQYF.

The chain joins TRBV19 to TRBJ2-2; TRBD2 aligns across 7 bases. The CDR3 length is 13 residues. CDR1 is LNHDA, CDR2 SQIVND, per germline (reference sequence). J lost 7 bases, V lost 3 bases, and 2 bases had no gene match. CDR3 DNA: TGTGCCAGTAGTATGGGGGGGAACGGGGAGCTGTTTTTT. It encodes CASSMGGNGELFF.